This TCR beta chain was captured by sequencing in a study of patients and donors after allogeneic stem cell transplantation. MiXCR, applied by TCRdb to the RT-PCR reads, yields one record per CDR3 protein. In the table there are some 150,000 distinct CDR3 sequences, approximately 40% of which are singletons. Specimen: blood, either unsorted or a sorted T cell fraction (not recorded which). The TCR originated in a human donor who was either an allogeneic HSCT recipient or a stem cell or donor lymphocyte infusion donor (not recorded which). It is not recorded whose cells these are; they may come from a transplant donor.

The DNA for the CDR3 is TGTGCCAGCAGTGAATTTGGGAGCCCACCAATCTCTGGAAACACCATATATTTT. Translated, it gives CASSEFGSPPISGNTIYF. The rearrangement links TRBV6-1 to TRBJ1-3; no clear D gene. The germline V and J ends were trimmed by 2 bases and 0 bases, with 17 bases remaining between them. From germline, CDR1 is MNHNS and CDR2 SASEGT. The CDR3 runs 18 residues.